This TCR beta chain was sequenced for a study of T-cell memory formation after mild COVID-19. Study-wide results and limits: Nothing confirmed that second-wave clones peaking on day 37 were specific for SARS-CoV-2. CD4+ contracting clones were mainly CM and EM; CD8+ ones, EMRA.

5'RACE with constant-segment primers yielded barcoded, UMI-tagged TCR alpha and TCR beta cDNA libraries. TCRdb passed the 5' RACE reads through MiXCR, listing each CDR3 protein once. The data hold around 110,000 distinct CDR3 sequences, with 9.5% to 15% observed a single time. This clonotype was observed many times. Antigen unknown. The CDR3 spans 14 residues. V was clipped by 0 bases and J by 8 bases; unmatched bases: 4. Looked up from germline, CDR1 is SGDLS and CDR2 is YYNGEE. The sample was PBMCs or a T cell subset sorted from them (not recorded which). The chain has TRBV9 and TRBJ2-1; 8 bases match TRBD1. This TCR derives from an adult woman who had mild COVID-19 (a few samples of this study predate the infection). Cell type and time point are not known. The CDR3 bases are TGTGCCAGCAGCGTAGCCCAGGGGGCATATGAGCAGTTCTTC. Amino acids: CASSVAQGAYEQFF.